Sequencing of this T cell receptor (beta chain) was carried out in a study of blood T cell repertoires in COVID-19. Study details: The samples span acute and convalescent COVID-19 from the United States, Italy and Spain.

The CDR3 covers 13 residues. Trimming took off 5 bases at V and 9 bases at J, with 17 bases between the two ends. CDR1 is GTSNPN, CDR2 SVGIG, per germline (reference sequence). This clone was seen only a few times. Measured with immunoSEQ multiplex PCR; TCRdb has only the in-frame clones, and not every one. The data contain 120,000 to 150,000 clones, over 75% of them singletons. This clonotype originated in a human donor in a cohort sampled during active COVID-19. The rearrangement links TRBV30 to TRBJ1-5; D call uncertain. Sequenced: peripheral blood. DNA for the CDR3: TGTGCCTGGGGAAGTGAGGGCGCGGGGCCCCAGCATTTT. Protein: CAWGSEGAGPQHF. Full variable domain (rest looked up from reference TRBV30 and TRBJ1-5): SQTIHQWPATLVQPVGSPLSLECTVEGTSNPNLYWYRQAAGRGLQLLFYSVGIGQISSEVPQNLSASRPQDRQFILSSKKLLLSDSGFYLCAWGSEGAGPQHFGDGTRLSIL.